Listed below are T cell receptor beta chains from one sample, sequenced in a study of blood T cell repertoires in COVID-19. Produced via immunoSEQ multiplex PCR; TCRdb's table is partial and in-frame only. The sample carries some 200,000 clones, 70% to 85% recorded once. Sequencing was performed on peripheral blood. These receptor sequences come from a middle-aged man with active or convalescent COVID-19. Each CDR3 is given with its conserved first and last residue. A D gene is named only where the DNA matches it firmly. A row's size may be missing; if present it is once, few, many or a size class.

clone size: .; V gene: TRBV7-2; J gene: TRBJ2-1; D gene: TRBD1; CDR3 protein: CASSLLGQGYNEQFF; CDR3 DNA: TGTGCCAGCAGCTTACTGGGACAGGGTTACAATGAGCAGTTCTTC
clone size: .; V gene: TRBV11-2; J gene: TRBJ2-4; D gene: TRBD1; CDR3 protein: CASSAQGADIQYF; CDR3 DNA: TGTGCCAGCAGCGCACAGGGGGCGGACATTCAGTACTTC
clone size: .; V gene: TRBV6-2/TRBV6-3; J gene: TRBJ2-4; D gene: .; CDR3 protein: CASSYSVRLAKNIQYF; CDR3 DNA: TGTGCCAGCAGTTACTCTGTCAGACTAGCCAAAAACATTCAGTACTTC
clone size: once; V gene: TRBV11-2; J gene: TRBJ2-5; D gene: TRBD1; CDR3 protein: CASRRDRQETQYF; CDR3 DNA: TGTGCCAGCAGAAGGGACAGACAAGAGACCCAGTACTTC
clone size: .; V gene: TRBV7-9; J gene: TRBJ2-5; D gene: TRBD1; CDR3 protein: CASSLPDRDQETQYF; CDR3 DNA: TGTGCCAGCAGCCTGCCTGACAGGGACCAAGAGACCCAGTACTTC
clone size: .; V gene: TRBV12-3/TRBV12-4; J gene: TRBJ1-1; D gene: .; CDR3 protein: CASSLQGSGAFF; CDR3 DNA: TGTGCCAGCAGCCTACAGGGTTCAGGAGCTTTCTTT
clone size: .; V gene: TRBV7-9; J gene: TRBJ2-2; D gene: .; CDR3 protein: CASSHDTNTGELFF; CDR3 DNA: TGTGCCAGCAGCCATGACACAAACACCGGGGAGCTGTTTTTT
clone size: .; V gene: TRBV4-1; J gene: TRBJ1-2; D gene: .; CDR3 protein: CASSQEAGPFNYGYTF; CDR3 DNA: TGCGCCAGCAGCCAAGAGGCAGGGCCTTTTAACTATGGCTACACCTTC
clone size: .; V gene: TRBV4-3; J gene: TRBJ1-3; D gene: .; CDR3 protein: CASSQSSGNTIYF; CDR3 DNA: TGCGCCAGCAGCCAATCGTCGGGAAACACCATATATTTT
clone size: .; V gene: TRBV9; J gene: TRBJ2-3; D gene: .; CDR3 protein: CASSVLPSTDTQYF; CDR3 DNA: TGTGCCAGCAGCGTACTCCCCAGCACAGATACGCAGTATTTT
clone size: .; V gene: TRBV2; J gene: TRBJ2-1; D gene: TRBD2; CDR3 protein: CASSETSGSYEQFF; CDR3 DNA: TGTGCCAGCAGTGAAACTAGCGGGAGCTATGAGCAGTTCTTC
clone size: .; V gene: TRBV2; J gene: TRBJ1-2; D gene: TRBD1; CDR3 protein: CASGQGYGDYGYTF; CDR3 DNA: TGTGCCAGCGGACAGGGGTATGGGGACTATGGCTACACCTTC